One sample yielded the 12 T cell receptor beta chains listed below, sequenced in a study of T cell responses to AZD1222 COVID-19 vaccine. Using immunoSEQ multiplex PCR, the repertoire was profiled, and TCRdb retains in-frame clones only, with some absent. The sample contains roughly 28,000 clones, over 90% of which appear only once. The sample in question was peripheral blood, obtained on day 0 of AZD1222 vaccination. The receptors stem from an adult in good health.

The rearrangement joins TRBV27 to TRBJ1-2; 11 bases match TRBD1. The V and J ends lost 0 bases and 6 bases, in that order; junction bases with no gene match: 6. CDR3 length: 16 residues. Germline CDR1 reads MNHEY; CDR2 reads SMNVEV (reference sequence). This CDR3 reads CASSLSGQGVIHGYTF. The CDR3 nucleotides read TGTGCCAGCAGTTTATCGGGACAGGGGGTCATACATGGCTACACCTTC.

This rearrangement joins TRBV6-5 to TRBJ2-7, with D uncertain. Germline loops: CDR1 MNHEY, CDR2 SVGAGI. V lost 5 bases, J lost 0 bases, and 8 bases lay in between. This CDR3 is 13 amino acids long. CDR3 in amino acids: CASSQTHSYEQYF. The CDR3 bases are TGTGCCAGCAGTCAGACCCACTCCTACGAGCAGTACTTC.

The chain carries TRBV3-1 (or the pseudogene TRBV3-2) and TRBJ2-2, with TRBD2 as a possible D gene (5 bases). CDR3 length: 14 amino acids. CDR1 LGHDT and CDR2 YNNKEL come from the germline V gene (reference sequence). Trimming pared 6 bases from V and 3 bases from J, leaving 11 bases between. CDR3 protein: CASRGSYDTGELFF. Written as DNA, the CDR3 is TGTGCCAGCAGGGGGAGTTACGACACCGGGGAGCTGTTTTTT.

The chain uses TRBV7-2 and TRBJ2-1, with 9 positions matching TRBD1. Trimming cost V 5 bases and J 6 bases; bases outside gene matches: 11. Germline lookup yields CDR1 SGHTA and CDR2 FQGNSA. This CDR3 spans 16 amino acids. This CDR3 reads CASSVISGQGFNEQFF. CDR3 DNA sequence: TGTGCCAGCAGCGTAATATCGGGACAGGGTTTCAATGAGCAGTTCTTC.

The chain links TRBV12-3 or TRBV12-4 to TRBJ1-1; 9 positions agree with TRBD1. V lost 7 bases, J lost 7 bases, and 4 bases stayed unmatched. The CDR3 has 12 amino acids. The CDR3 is CASNPGQGEAFF. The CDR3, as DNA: TGTGCCAGCAACCCGGGACAGGGTGAAGCTTTCTTT.

DNA of the CDR3: TGCGCCAGCAGCAGAGACAGGGCCCGTGCGGAAAAACTGTTTTTT. Translation gives CASSRDRARAEKLFF. The chain recombines TRBV5-1 with TRBJ1-4; 7 bases match TRBD1. CDR1 is SGHRS and CDR2 is YFSETQ in the germline V gene. The V and J ends lost 4 bases and 8 bases, in that order; junction bases with no gene match: 11. The CDR3 consists of 15 residues.

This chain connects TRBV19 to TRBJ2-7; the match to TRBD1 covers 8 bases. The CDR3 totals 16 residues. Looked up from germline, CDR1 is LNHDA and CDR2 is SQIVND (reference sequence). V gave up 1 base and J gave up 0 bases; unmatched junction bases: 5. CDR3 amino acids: CASSIGQGASSYEQYF. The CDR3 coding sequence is TGTGCCAGTAGTATAGGCCAGGGGGCGAGCTCCTACGAGCAGTACTTC.

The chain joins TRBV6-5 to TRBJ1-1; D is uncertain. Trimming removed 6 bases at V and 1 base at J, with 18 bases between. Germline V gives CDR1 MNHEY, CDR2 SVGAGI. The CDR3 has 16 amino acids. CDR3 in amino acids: CASSYDSGRRNTEAFF. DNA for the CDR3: TGTGCCAGCAGCTACGACTCCGGGAGAAGGAACACTGAAGCTTTCTTT.

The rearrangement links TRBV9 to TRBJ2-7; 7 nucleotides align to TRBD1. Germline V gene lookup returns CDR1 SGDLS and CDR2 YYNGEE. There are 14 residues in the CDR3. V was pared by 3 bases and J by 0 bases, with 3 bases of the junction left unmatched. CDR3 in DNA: TGTGCCAGCAGCGCCAGGGACAGCTCCTACGAGCAGTACTTC. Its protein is CASSARDSSYEQYF.

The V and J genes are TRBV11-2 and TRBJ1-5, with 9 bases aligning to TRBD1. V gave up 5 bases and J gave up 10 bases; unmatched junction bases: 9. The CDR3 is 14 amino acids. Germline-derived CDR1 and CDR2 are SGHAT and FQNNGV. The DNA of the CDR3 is TGTGCCAGCAGCCTAACAGGGGGCCCAACTCCCCAGCATTTT. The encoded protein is CASSLTGGPTPQHF.

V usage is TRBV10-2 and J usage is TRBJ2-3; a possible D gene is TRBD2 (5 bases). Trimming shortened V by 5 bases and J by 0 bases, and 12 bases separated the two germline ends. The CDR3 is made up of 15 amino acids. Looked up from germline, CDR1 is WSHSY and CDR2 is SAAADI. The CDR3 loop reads CASSMDWSSTDTQYF. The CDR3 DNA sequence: TGCGCCAGCAGTATGGACTGGTCTAGCACAGATACGCAGTATTTT.

The CDR3 DNA is TGTGCCAGCAGCTTAGCCCTGACTAGCGGGAGAAACATTCAGTACTTC. Translation gives CASSLALTSGRNIQYF. The gene calls are TRBV7-2 and TRBJ2-4, with 12 bases lining up with TRBD2. Germline V gene data show CDR1 as SGHTA and CDR2 as FQGNSA. The CDR3 runs to 16 residues. J lost 6 bases, V lost 0 bases, and 3 bases had no gene match. Supplemented by reference TRBV7-2 and TRBJ2-4, the full variable domain reads GAGVSQSPSNKVTEKGKDVELRCDPISGHTALYWYRQSLGQGLEFLIYFQGNSAPDKSGLPSDRFSAERTGGSVSTLTIQRTQQEDSAVYLCASSLALTSGRNIQYFGAGTRLSVL.